This T cell receptor (beta chain) was documented in a study of cytomegalovirus exposure and HLA in healthy donors. This clone was seen a few times. The study ran its PCR with 60 Vbeta and 13 Jbeta primers. Data came from immunoSEQ multiplex PCR; TCRdb stores just in-frame clones and leaves some out. This table has more than 40,000 clones, 51% appearing once. CDR3 size: 13 residues. V was cut by 0 bases and J by 12 bases, with 12 bases left in between. Germline lookup yields CDR1 MGHRA and CDR2 YSYEKL. The receptor was derived from a man aged 60 to 69 in good health and CMV-seronegative. The sample taken for sequencing was PBMCs. The chain employs TRBV4-1 and TRBJ2-1; weak D call: TRBD2 (6 bases). The CDR3 coding sequence is TGCGCCAGCAGCCAAGATGTTGGGACTGGGCAGTTCTTC. Translation gives CASSQDVGTGQFF.